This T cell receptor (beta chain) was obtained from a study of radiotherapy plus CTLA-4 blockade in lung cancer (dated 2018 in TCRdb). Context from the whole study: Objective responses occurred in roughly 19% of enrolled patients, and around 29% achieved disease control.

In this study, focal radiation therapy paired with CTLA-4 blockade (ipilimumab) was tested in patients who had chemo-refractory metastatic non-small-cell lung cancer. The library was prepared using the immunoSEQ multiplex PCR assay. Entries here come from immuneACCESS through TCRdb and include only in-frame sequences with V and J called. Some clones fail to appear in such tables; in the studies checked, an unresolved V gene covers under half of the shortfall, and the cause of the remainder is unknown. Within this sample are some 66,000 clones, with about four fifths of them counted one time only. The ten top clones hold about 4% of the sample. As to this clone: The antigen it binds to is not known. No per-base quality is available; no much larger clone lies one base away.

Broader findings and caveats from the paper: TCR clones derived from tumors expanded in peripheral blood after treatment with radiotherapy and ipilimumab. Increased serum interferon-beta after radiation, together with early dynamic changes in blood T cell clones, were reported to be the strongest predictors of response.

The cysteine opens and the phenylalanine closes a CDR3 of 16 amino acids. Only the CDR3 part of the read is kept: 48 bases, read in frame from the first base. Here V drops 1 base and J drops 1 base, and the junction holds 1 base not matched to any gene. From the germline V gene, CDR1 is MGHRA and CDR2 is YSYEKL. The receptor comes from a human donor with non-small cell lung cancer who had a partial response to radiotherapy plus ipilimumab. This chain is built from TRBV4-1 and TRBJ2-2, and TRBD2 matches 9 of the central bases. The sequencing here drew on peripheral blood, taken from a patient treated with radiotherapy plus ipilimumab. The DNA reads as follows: TGCGCCAGCAGCCAAGCACTAGCGGGGAACACCGGGGAGCTGTTTTTT. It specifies CASSQALAGNTGELFF.